This T cell receptor (beta chain) was sequenced in a study of Ad26.COV2.S vaccination and SARS-CoV-2 variants. Germline CDR1 is SGHKS and CDR2 is YYEKEE (reference sequence). CDR3 length equals 14 residues. Trimming cost V 0 bases and J 3 bases, with 9 bases left between them. Assay used: immunoSEQ multiplex PCR; TCRdb lists only in-frame clones, some missing. Counted here are more than 300,000 clones, around 81% occurring once; the ten biggest clones make up 2% to 2.5%. Indicated treatment: approximately 18 received Ad26.COV2.S at low or high dose, single or two shots; about 5 received placebo; per-sample allocation not given. Specimen acquisition occurred on day 63 following the initial vaccine or placebo injection. It was Wuhan-strain SARS-CoV-2 spike that the Ad26 vaccine vector expressed.

The V and J genes are TRBV5-5 and TRBJ1-2; maybe TRBD1 (6 bases). The TCR was taken from a person between 18 and 65 years old who received the Ad26.COV2.S COVID-19 vaccine or a placebo. Sample: peripheral blood, taken in a trial of Ad26.COV2.S vaccine versus placebo. The CDR3 is CASSLEQGDYGYTF. In DNA form, the CDR3 reads TGTGCCAGCAGCTTGGAACAGGGCGACTATGGCTACACCTTC. Filled out from reference TRBV5-5 and TRBJ1-2, the complete variable domain reads DAGVTQSPTHLIKTRGQQVTLRCSPISGHKSVSWYQQVLGQGPQFIFQYYEKEERGRGNFPDRFSARQFPNYSSELNVNALLLGDSALYLCASSLEQGDYGYTFGSGTRLTVV.